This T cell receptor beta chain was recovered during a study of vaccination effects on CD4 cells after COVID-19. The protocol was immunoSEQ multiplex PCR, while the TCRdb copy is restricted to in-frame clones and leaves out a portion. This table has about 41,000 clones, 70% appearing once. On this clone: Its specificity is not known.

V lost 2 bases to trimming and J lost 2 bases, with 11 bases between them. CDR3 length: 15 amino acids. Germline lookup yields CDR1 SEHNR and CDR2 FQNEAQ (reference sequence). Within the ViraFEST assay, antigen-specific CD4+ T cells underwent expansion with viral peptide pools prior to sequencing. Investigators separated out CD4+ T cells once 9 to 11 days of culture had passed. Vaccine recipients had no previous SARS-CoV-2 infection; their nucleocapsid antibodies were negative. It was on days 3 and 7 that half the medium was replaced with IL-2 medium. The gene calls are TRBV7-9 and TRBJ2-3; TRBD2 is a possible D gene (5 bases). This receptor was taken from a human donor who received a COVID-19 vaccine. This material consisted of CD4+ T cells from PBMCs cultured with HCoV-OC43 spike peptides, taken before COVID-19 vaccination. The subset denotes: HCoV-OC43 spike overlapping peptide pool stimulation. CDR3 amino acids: CASSLNLAYTDTQYF. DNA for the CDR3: TGTGCCAGCAGCTTAAACCTAGCATACACAGATACGCAGTATTTT.